These T cell receptor beta chains were read from a single sample in a study of T cells after yellow fever vaccination. TCRdb processed the 5' RACE reads anew with MiXCR; each CDR3 protein has one entry. The data contain 45,000 to 60,000 distinct CDR3 sequences, 5% to 6.5% of them singletons. Sequencing used PBMCs, either bulk or a sorted T-cell subset (CD4+, CD8+, memory, or dextramer-sorted; not recorded which), obtained on the day of the yellow fever booster vaccination. The receptors were gathered from a man aged 18 to 30 who received the YFV17D yellow fever vaccine. Each CDR3 is given with its conserved first and last residue. A D gene is named only where the DNA matches it firmly. Size is omitted from some rows. Given values are once, few, many or a class for expanded clones.

clone size: many; CDR3 length: 14; J gene: TRBJ1-6; V gene: TRBV7-3; D gene: TRBD1; CDR3 DNA: TGTGCCAGCAGCCTTACAGGGGCTGGGTCACCCCTCCACTTT; CDR3 protein: CASSLTGAGSPLHF
clone size: few; CDR3 length: 16; J gene: TRBJ2-1; V gene: TRBV10-3; D gene: TRBD2; CDR3 DNA: TGTGCCATCACCAAAGGACTAGCGGGGTCCTACAATGAGCAGTTCTTC; CDR3 protein: CAITKGLAGSYNEQFF
clone size: NA; CDR3 length: 15; J gene: TRBJ2-3; V gene: TRBV5-1; D gene: NA; CDR3 DNA: TGCGCCAGCAGCTTGGGAGAAACTAGCACAGATACGCAGTATTTT; CDR3 protein: CASSLGETSTDTQYF
clone size: many; CDR3 length: 13; J gene: TRBJ2-3; V gene: TRBV4-1; D gene: NA; CDR3 DNA: TGCGCCAGCAGCCAAGAAGAGACAGATACGCAGTATTTT; CDR3 protein: CASSQEETDTQYF
clone size: NA; CDR3 length: 16; J gene: TRBJ1-5; V gene: TRBV5-5; D gene: NA; CDR3 DNA: TGTGCCAGCAGCTCCCTCCCAGGGGCGGTAGGTCAGCCCCAGCATTTT; CDR3 protein: CASSSLPGAVGQPQHF
clone size: few; CDR3 length: 12; J gene: TRBJ2-5; V gene: TRBV3-1; D gene: NA; CDR3 DNA: TGTGCCAGCAGCCAGGACCAAGAGACCCAGTACTTC; CDR3 protein: CASSQDQETQYF
clone size: many; CDR3 length: 15; J gene: TRBJ2-3; V gene: TRBV7-2; D gene: NA; CDR3 DNA: TGTGCCAGCAGCTTAGTAGGCAGATACACAGATACGCAGTATTTT; CDR3 protein: CASSLVGRYTDTQYF
clone size: NA; CDR3 length: 16; J gene: TRBJ1-1; V gene: TRBV5-6; D gene: TRBD1; CDR3 DNA: TGTGCCAGCAGCTTGGCAGGGGAGGGGGCGAACACTGAAGCTTTCTTT; CDR3 protein: CASSLAGEGANTEAFF
clone size: few; CDR3 length: 14; J gene: TRBJ2-2; V gene: TRBV7-3; D gene: NA; CDR3 DNA: TGTGCCAGCAGCCCGGACACTATGACCGGGGAGCTGTTTTTT; CDR3 protein: CASSPDTMTGELFF
clone size: few; CDR3 length: 13; J gene: TRBJ2-3; V gene: TRBV20-1; D gene: TRBD2; CDR3 DNA: TGCAGTGCTACGACTAGCCCTGTCATCGCTCGGTATTTT; CDR3 protein: CSATTSPVIARYF
clone size: NA; CDR3 length: 15; J gene: TRBJ2-2; V gene: TRBV6-1; D gene: TRBD1; CDR3 DNA: TGTGCCAGCAGTGCGAAGGGGGCCCCAATCGGGGAGCTGTTTTTT; CDR3 protein: CASSAKGAPIGELFF
clone size: many; CDR3 length: 15; J gene: TRBJ1-1; V gene: TRBV7-9; D gene: TRBD1; CDR3 DNA: TGTGCCAGCAGCTTCCCCCAGGGGGGTATCACTGAAGCTTTCTTT; CDR3 protein: CASSFPQGGITEAFF
clone size: few; CDR3 length: 15; J gene: TRBJ2-2; V gene: TRBV3-1; D gene: TRBD1; CDR3 DNA: TGTGCCAGCAGCCCGACAGGGTGGAACACCGGGGAGCTGTTTTTT; CDR3 protein: CASSPTGWNTGELFF
clone size: NA; CDR3 length: 13; J gene: TRBJ1-1; V gene: TRBV18; D gene: NA; CDR3 DNA: TGTGCCAGTGCTGGGGACCCGAACACTGAAGCTTTCTTT; CDR3 protein: CASAGDPNTEAFF
clone size: many; CDR3 length: 16; J gene: TRBJ2-2; V gene: TRBV2; D gene: NA; CDR3 DNA: TGTGCCAGCAGTGACGATGGGGGGTCGAACACCGGGGAGCTGTTTTTT; CDR3 protein: CASSDDGGSNTGELFF